This passage covers 7 T cell receptor beta chains from one sample sequenced in a study of cytomegalovirus exposure and HLA in healthy donors. The PCR ran on 60 Vbeta and 13 Jbeta primers. The data were produced by immunoSEQ multiplex PCR, yet TCRdb's version contains in-frame clones alone and is incomplete. Recorded here are approximately 40,000 clones; the top ten clones represent approximately 2%. Sequenced: PBMCs. These receptors came from a woman aged 30 to 39 in good health and CMV-seronegative.

DNA for the CDR3: TGTGCCAGCAGTTCACCAGGGAACTATGGCTACACCTTC. Translated, it gives CASSSPGNYGYTF. The genes are TRBV28 and TRBJ1-2; tentative D call: TRBD1 (5 bases). The CDR3 extends over 13 amino acids. V shed 4 bases and J shed 2 bases, with 8 bases lying between them. Germline CDR1 is MDHEN and CDR2 is SYDVKM.

The genes are TRBV5-6 and TRBJ2-7; 8 bases map to TRBD1. This CDR3 contains 14 residues. CDR1 and CDR2 from the germline V gene are SGHDT and YYEEEE. The V segment lost 1 base and the J segment 2 bases; nucleotides outside the gene matches: 2. In nucleotides, the CDR3 is TGTGCCAGCAGCTTGCCACAGGGGGCCTACGAGCAGTACTTC. Translation gives CASSLPQGAYEQYF.

The J gene is TRBJ1-2, the V gene TRBV18; TRBD1 is a possible D gene (5 bases). The ends were cut back, 2 bases at V and 3 bases at J, with 19 bases in the middle. CDR1 and CDR2 (germline): KGHSH, LQKENI. The CDR3 runs 17 residues. CDR3 region: CASSPREQAGRYYGYTF. Written as DNA, the CDR3 is TGTGCCAGCTCACCAAGGGAGCAGGCAGGGAGGTACTATGGCTACACCTTC.

The chain combines TRBV20-1 with TRBJ1-1, with D perhaps TRBD1 (6 bases). The CDR3 runs 11 residues. V was shortened by 2 bases and J by 8 bases, with 9 bases between the two germline ends. Germline loops: CDR1 DFQATT, CDR2 SNEGSKA (reference sequence). CDR3 amino acids: CSARLTGEAFF. DNA of the CDR3: TGCAGTGCTAGACTAACAGGGGAAGCTTTCTTT.

The chain is built from TRBV7-8 and TRBJ1-2; D gene ambiguous. CDR3 length: 18 amino acids. V lost 3 bases and J lost 2, with 22 bases in between. Germline V gene sequence: CDR1 SGHVS, CDR2 FQNEAQ. CDR3 residues: CASSLFPGSPVGNYGYTF. CDR3 DNA: TGTGCCAGCAGCTTGTTTCCGGGATCCCCCGTCGGAAACTATGGCTACACCTTC.

The J gene is TRBJ2-1, the V gene TRBV25-1; D perhaps matches TRBD1 (5 bases). This CDR3 spans 14 amino acids. The ends were cut back, 7 bases at V and 8 bases at J, with 18 bases in the middle. The germline V gene has CDR1 MGHDK and CDR2 SYGVNS. The CDR3 nucleotides are TGTGCCAGCAACCGGCAGGGTTTTGGGTATGAGCAGTTCTTC. Translation gives CASNRQGFGYEQFF.

V gene TRBV7-9 combines with J gene TRBJ2-7, with 11 bases identical to TRBD2. This CDR3 spans 16 amino acids. Germline CDR1 SEHNR, CDR2 FQNEAQ (reference sequence). V gave up 7 bases and J gave up 5 bases; unmatched junction bases: 13. Here the CDR3 reads CASTNPTSGIGDEQYF. The CDR3 bases are TGTGCCAGCACCAACCCGACTAGCGGGATCGGCGACGAGCAGTACTTC. Full variable domain (remainder filled in from reference TRBV7-9 and TRBJ2-7): DTGVSQNPRHKITKRGQNVTFRCDPISEHNRLYWYRQTLGQGPEFLTYFQNEAQLEKSRLLSDRFSAERPKGSFSTLEIQRTEQGDSAMYLCASTNPTSGIGDEQYFGPGTRLTVT.